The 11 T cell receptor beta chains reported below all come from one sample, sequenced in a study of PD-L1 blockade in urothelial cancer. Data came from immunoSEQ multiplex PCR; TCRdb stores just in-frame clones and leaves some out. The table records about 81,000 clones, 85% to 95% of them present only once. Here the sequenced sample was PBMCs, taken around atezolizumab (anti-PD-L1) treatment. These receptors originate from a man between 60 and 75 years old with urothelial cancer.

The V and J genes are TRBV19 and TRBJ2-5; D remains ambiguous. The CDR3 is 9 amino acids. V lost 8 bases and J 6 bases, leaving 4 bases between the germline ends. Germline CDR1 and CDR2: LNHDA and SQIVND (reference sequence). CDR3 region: CASFKTQYF. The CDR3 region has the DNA TGTGCCAGTTTTAAGACCCAGTACTTC.

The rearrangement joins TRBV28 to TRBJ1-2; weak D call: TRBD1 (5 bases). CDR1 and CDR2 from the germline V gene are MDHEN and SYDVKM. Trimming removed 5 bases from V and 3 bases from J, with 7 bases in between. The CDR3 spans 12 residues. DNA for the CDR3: TGTGCCAGCAGTACAGGATACTATGGCTACACCTTC. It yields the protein CASSTGYYGYTF.

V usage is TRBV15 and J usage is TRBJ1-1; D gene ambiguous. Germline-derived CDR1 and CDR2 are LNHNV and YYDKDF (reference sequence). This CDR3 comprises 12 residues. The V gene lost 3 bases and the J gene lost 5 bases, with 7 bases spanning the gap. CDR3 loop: CATSSGGTEAFF. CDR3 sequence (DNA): TGTGCCACCAGCAGTGGAGGGACTGAAGCTTTCTTT.

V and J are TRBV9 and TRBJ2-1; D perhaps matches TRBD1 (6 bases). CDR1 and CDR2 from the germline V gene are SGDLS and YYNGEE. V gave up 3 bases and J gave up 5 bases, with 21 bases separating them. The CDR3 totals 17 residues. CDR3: CASSAALVGAGDNEQFF. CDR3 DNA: TGTGCCAGCAGCGCCGCTCTAGTGGGGGCAGGGGACAATGAGCAGTTCTTC.

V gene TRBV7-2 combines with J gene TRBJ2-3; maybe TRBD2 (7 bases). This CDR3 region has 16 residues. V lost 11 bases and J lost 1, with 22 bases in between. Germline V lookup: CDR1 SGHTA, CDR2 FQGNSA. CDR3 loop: CAGAERRGGGTDTQYF. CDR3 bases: TGTGCCGGAGCCGAACGGAGGGGGGGCGGCACAGATACGCAGTATTTT.

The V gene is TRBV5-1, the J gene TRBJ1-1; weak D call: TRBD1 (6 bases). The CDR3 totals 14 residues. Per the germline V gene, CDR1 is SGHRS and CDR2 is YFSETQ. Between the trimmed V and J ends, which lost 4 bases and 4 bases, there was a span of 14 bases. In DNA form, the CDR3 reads TGCGCCAGCAGCATAACAGGGTCGCCCACTGAAGCTTTCTTT. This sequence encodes CASSITGSPTEAFF.

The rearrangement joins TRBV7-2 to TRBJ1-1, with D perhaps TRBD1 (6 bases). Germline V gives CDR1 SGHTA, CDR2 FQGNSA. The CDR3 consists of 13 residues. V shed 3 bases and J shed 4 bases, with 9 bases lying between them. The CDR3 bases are TGTGCCAGCAGCTTCGACAGGCCCACTGAAGCTTTCTTT. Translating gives CASSFDRPTEAFF.

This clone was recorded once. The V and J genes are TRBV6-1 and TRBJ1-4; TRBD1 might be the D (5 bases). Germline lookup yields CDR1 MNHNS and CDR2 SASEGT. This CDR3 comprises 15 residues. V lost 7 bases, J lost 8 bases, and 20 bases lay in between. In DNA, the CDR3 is TGTGCCAGCACCAACAGGCGTAGTGTTGGGGAAAAACTGTTTTTT. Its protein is CASTNRRSVGEKLFF.

CDR3 loop: CAWSVMWEGPRGQPQHF. In nucleotides, the CDR3 is TGTGCCTGGAGTGTAATGTGGGAGGGCCCCCGTGGTCAGCCCCAGCATTTT. V gene TRBV30 combines with J gene TRBJ1-5; D gene ambiguous. Trimming took off 0 bases at V and 6 bases at J, with 21 bases between the two ends. This CDR3 region has 17 residues. Germline CDR1 is GTSNPN and CDR2 is SVGIG (reference sequence).

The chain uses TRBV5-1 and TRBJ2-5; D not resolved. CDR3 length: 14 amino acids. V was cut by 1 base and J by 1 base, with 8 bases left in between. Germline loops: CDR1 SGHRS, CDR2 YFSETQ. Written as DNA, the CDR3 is TGCGCCAGCAGCTTGTCCCACAGCCAAGAGACCCAGTACTTC. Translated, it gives CASSLSHSQETQYF.

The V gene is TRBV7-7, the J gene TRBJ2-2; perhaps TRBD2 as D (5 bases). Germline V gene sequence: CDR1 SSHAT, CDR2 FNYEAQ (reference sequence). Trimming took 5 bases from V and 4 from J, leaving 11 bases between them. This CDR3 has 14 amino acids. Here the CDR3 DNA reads TGTGCCAGCAGCATATCTGAGGGCACCGGGGAGCTGTTTTTT. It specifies CASSISEGTGELFF.